The 25 T cell receptor beta chains below come from one sample, sequenced in a study of blood T cells in healthy people across ages. Next came a second PCR, run for about 6 to 12 cycles, which used a sample-barcoded 5' primer along with a J-beta primer mix. TCRdb itself ran the 5' RACE reads through MiXCR, one entry per CDR3 protein. Counted here are approximately 850,000 distinct CDR3 sequences, 58% occurring once; the ten biggest clones make up around 22%. The sequenced sample was blood. The source is a man aged 30-40 years in good health.

The V gene is TRBV29-1, the J gene TRBJ2-7, with D perhaps matching TRBD2 (5 bases). Trimming left V 3 bases short and J 0 bases short, with 9 bases between. The CDR3 has 13 residues. CDR1 is SQVTM, CDR2 ANQGSEA, per germline. The CDR3 loop reads CSVDGVGSYEQYF. The CDR3 DNA reads as TGCAGCGTTGACGGGGTGGGCTCCTACGAGCAGTACTTC.

This chain uses TRBV28 with TRBJ2-2; D is possibly TRBD1 (6 bases). This CDR3 has 18 residues. CDR1 and CDR2 from the germline V gene are MDHEN and SYDVKM. Trimming shortened V by 1 base and J by 6 bases, and 21 bases separated the two germline ends. CDR3 sequence: CASSLSQGLVGAAGELFF. CDR3 in DNA: TGTGCCAGCAGTTTATCACAGGGTTTAGTTGGGGCCGCCGGGGAGCTGTTTTTT.

The gene calls are TRBV28 and TRBJ1-1, with D hard to call. V was cut by 7 bases and J by 1 base, with 16 bases left in between. CDR3 length: 15 residues. Germline CDR1 and CDR2: MDHEN and SYDVKM. In DNA form, the CDR3 reads TGTGCCAGCATAGTAGGCCAGATTGGGAACACTGAAGCTTTCTTT. This gives the protein CASIVGQIGNTEAFF.

In this sample, this clonotype turned up many times. The chain joins TRBV7-9 to TRBJ1-2; the D is unclear. V lost 3 bases, J lost 2 bases, and 7 bases lay in between. This CDR3 comprises 13 residues. Germline V gene lookup returns CDR1 SEHNR and CDR2 FQNEAQ (reference sequence). CDR3 in amino acids: CASSLQENYGYTF. The CDR3 DNA follows: TGTGCCAGCAGCTTGCAGGAGAACTATGGCTACACCTTC.

This chain uses TRBV5-5 with TRBJ1-1; no reliable D call. CDR3 length equals 13 residues. Germline V lookup: CDR1 SGHKS, CDR2 YYEKEE (reference sequence). Trimming cost V 1 base and J 7 bases, with 11 bases left between them. For the CDR3, the DNA is TGTGCCAGCAGCTTGAACAACCGACTTGAAGCTTTCTTT. Its translation is CASSLNNRLEAFF. The full variable domain, in which reference TRBV5-5 and TRBJ1-1 provide the parts outside the CDR3, is DAGVTQSPTHLIKTRGQQVTLRCSPISGHKSVSWYQQVLGQGPQFIFQYYEKEERGRGNFPDRFSARQFPNYSSELNVNALLLGDSALYLCASSLNNRLEAFFGQGTRLTVV.

The CDR3 loop reads CASTQVAGGYYGYTF. The CDR3 DNA sequence: TGTGCCAGCACCCAGGTCGCAGGGGGTTACTATGGCTACACCTTC. The chain joins TRBV12-3 or TRBV12-4 to TRBJ1-2; TRBD1 aligns across 7 bases. Trimming at V came to 7 bases and at J to 3 bases, leaving 11 bases not matched to a gene. The CDR3 length is 15 residues.

The chain is built from TRBV2 and TRBJ1-6, with D hard to call. The CDR3 is made up of 16 amino acids. Germline CDR1 and CDR2: SNHLY and FYNNEI. Trimming left V 2 bases short and J 3 bases short, with 11 bases between. CDR3 sequence reads: CASSEYRQDYNSPLHF. CDR3 sequence (DNA): TGTGCCAGCAGTGAATACCGGCAGGACTATAATTCACCCCTCCACTTT.

The chain links TRBV2 to TRBJ1-2; TRBD1 agrees at 7 bases. With 3 bases clipped from V and 4 bases from J, the junction kept 2 bases outside the gene matches. The germline V gene has CDR1 SNHLY and CDR2 FYNNEI. The CDR3 has 13 residues. CDR3 region: CASSERDSYGYTF. In DNA form, the CDR3 reads TGTGCCAGCAGTGAGCGGGACAGCTATGGCTACACCTTC.

This clonotype has just a few counts. The chain links TRBV6-2 or TRBV6-3 to TRBJ2-5, with no clear D. Trimming pared 2 bases from V and 5 bases from J, leaving 21 bases between. The CDR3 is made up of 17 amino acids. CDR1 MNHEY and CDR2 SVGEGT come from the germline V gene. As DNA, the CDR3 is TGTGCCAGCAGTTACGTACATCAGGCCTACGATAGGGAGACCCAGTACTTC. Its protein is CASSYVHQAYDRETQYF.

The chain has TRBV28 and TRBJ2-7; tentatively, D is TRBD2 (6 bases). V dropped 4 bases and J dropped 2 bases, with 18 bases sitting between them. CDR3 size: 16 residues. CDR1 and CDR2 from the germline V gene are MDHEN and SYDVKM. The CDR3 nucleotides read TGTGCCAGCAGTTCTCGACTAGAAGAGAACCCCTACGAGCAGTACTTC. Protein product: CASSSRLEENPYEQYF. Full variable domain (outside the CDR3, taken from reference TRBV28 and TRBJ2-7): DVKVTQSSRYLVKRTGEKVFLECVQDMDHENMFWYRQDPGLGLRLIYFSYDVKMKEKGDIPEGYSVSREKKERFSLILESASTNQTSMYLCASSSRLEENPYEQYFGPGTRLTVT.

Concerning this clonotype: One end of the junction does not line up with germline, which may come from a read error. CDR3 sequence: CSAEWTGTDTQYF. In DNA form, the CDR3 reads TGCAGTGCCGAGTGGACAGGCACGGATACGCAGTATTTT. This chain joins TRBV20-1 and TRBJ2-3, with 7 bases aligning to TRBD1. This CDR3 spans 13 amino acids. Germline lookup yields CDR1 DFQATT and CDR2 SNEGSKA (reference sequence).

The gene calls are TRBV4-3 and TRBJ1-4; D might be TRBD1 (5 bases). The ends were cut back, 2 bases at V and 5 bases at J, with 9 bases in the middle. This CDR3 has 14 residues. Germline CDR1 reads LGHNA; CDR2 reads YSLEER. The CDR3 sequence: CASSQTRGNEKLFF. CDR3 in DNA: TGCGCCAGCAGCCAAACTCGGGGGAATGAAAAACTGTTTTTT.

The chain links TRBV6-6 to TRBJ1-1, with a tentative D call TRBD1 (6 bases). V lost 7 bases, J lost 6 bases, and 18 bases lay in between. The CDR3 sequence is 14 residues long. Germline V gene lookup returns CDR1 MNHNY and CDR2 SVGAGI (reference sequence). The CDR3 coding sequence is TGTGCCAGCACCCCGGGAGGCAGGGGATCTGAAGCTTTCTTT. Its protein is CASTPGGRGSEAFF.

The CDR3 region has the DNA TGTGCCAGCAGCGGGACAGACTATAATTCACCCCTCCACTTT. This gives the protein CASSGTDYNSPLHF. This chain links TRBV12-3 or TRBV12-4 with TRBJ1-6; 7 nucleotides match TRBD1. V lost 6 bases, J lost 3 bases, and 2 bases stayed unmatched. The CDR3 length is 14 residues.

V gene TRBV7-2 combines with J gene TRBJ2-3; the match to TRBD2 covers 10 bases. The CDR3 has 17 amino acids. J gave up 11 bases and V 2 bases, and 16 bases lay outside the gene matches. Germline V lookup: CDR1 SGHTA, CDR2 FQGNSA. CDR3 protein: CASSLMLASGGHVGQYF. In DNA form, the CDR3 reads TGTGCCAGCAGCTTAATGTTGGCTAGCGGGGGCCATGTGGGGCAGTATTTT.

The chain couples TRBV29-1 to TRBJ2-1, with 9 positions matching TRBD2. V lost 0 bases and J lost 6; bases outside the gene matches: 0. This CDR3 is 13 amino acids long. CDR1 and CDR2 (germline): SQVTM, ANQGSEA. The CDR3 DNA is TGCAGCGTTGAAGAGCGGGAGGGCAATGAGCAGTTCTTC. This gives the protein CSVEEREGNEQFF.

The V call is TRBV21-1, the J call TRBJ1-2. TRBV21-1 is described as a pseudogene. This CDR3 has 13 amino acids. CDR3 in DNA: TGTACCAGCAACTCAACCGCGACTTATGGCTACACCTTC. This gives the protein CTSNSTATYGYTF.

V and J are TRBV12-3 or TRBV12-4 and TRBJ2-1; no reliable D call. Trimming left V 4 bases short and J 7 bases short, with 14 bases between. CDR3 length: 14 residues. The CDR3 is CASSSTPTGNEQFF. The CDR3 region has the DNA TGTGCCAGCAGTTCAACCCCAACGGGTAATGAGCAGTTCTTC.

This clonotype appeared a single time. At one boundary the junction diverges from the germline segment, which might be a read error. This chain joins TRBV5-1 and TRBJ2-7; no clear D gene. Germline-derived CDR1 and CDR2 are SGHRS and YFSETQ. The CDR3 extends over 12 amino acids. The chain's CDR3 is CASSVNSHEQYF. CDR3 nucleotides: TGCGCCAGCAGCGTGAACTCCCACGAGCAGTACTTC.

The V call is TRBV20-1, the J call TRBJ2-7; D not resolved. The CDR3 consists of 13 residues. Between the trimmed V and J ends, which lost 4 bases and 3 bases, there was a span of 13 bases. Germline CDR1 is DFQATT and CDR2 is SNEGSKA (reference sequence). The CDR3 reads CSAMSGQVYEQYF. In nucleotides, the CDR3 is TGCAGTGCTATGTCAGGTCAAGTCTACGAGCAGTACTTC.

Remarks on this clonotype: One end of the junction is discordant with germline, which a read error may explain. The chain combines TRBV18 with TRBJ1-2; TRBD1 matches 9 bases. Germline CDR1 KGHSH, CDR2 LQKENI. CDR3 size: 14 residues. The DNA for the CDR3 is TGTGCCGGCTCACCTGAGGGACAGGGTTACGGCTACACCTTC. It is translated as CAGSPEGQGYGYTF.

The count of this clonotype is one. One junction end does not reproduce the germline sequence, and a read error may be involved. The CDR3 protein is CASSPGMGRSYNGQFF. The DNA for the CDR3 is TGTGCCAGCAGCCCGGGGATGGGTCGCTCCTACAATGGGCAGTTCTTC. V and J are TRBV7-9 and TRBJ2-1; D is possibly TRBD2 (5 bases). Looked up from germline, CDR1 is SEHNR and CDR2 is FQNEAQ (reference sequence). The CDR3 is 16 residues long.

V usage is TRBV20-1 and J usage is TRBJ2-7; perhaps TRBD1 as D (5 bases). V lost 5 bases and J lost 0, with 14 bases in between. The V gene's germline CDR1 is DFQATT and CDR2 SNEGSKA (reference sequence). This CDR3 has 14 residues. CDR3 sequence (DNA): TGCAGTGCTCAAAGACAGAGAAGCTCCTACGAGCAGTACTTC. Translation gives CSAQRQRSSYEQYF.

This clonotype was picked up a small number of times. The rearrangement links TRBV7-2 to TRBJ2-4; no clear D gene. The end of the DNA is better explained by TRBJ2-7, so the J call may be wrong. This CDR3 spans 13 amino acids. The V gene's germline CDR1 is SGHTA and CDR2 FQGNSA. The chain's CDR3 is CASTPPVENEQYF. CDR3 in DNA: TGTGCCAGCACCCCCCCTGTGGAGAACGAGCAGTACTTC.

In its sample, this clonotype was seen a few times. This chain connects TRBV7-2 to TRBJ2-1; 7 positions match TRBD1. The CDR3 contains 14 residues. Germline CDR1 and CDR2: SGHTA and FQGNSA. Germline trimming cut 5 bases from V and 13 bases from J; bases unmatched to any gene: 14. CDR3 nucleotides: TGTGCCAGCAGCCCCCCTCGACAGGGAAAATTACAGTTCTTC. Amino acid sequence: CASSPPRQGKLQFF.